These 21 T cell receptor beta chains originate from one sample sequenced in a study of blood T cells in healthy people across ages. The second PCR ran about 6 to 12 cycles with a sample-barcoded 5' primer and J-beta primers. MiXCR, applied by TCRdb to the 5' RACE reads, yields one record per CDR3 protein. The sample lists about 680,000 distinct CDR3 sequences; 49% were seen once. The specimen was blood. The source of these receptors is a woman aged 60-75 years in good health.

This clonotype appeared a few times. This rearrangement joins TRBV20-1 to TRBJ2-1; 9 nucleotides agree with TRBD1. The CDR3 length is 14 residues. V lost 5 bases, J lost 0 bases, and 2 bases stayed unmatched. Germline assignment: CDR1 DFQATT and CDR2 SNEGSKA (reference sequence). CDR3 in amino acids: CSAGTGSSYNEQFF. CDR3 bases: TGCAGTGCTGGGACAGGGAGCTCCTACAATGAGCAGTTCTTC.

The V call is TRBV9, the J call TRBJ1-6; tentatively, D is TRBD1 (5 bases). Trimming shortened V by 0 bases and J by 7 bases, and 8 bases separated the two germline ends. This CDR3 is 14 amino acids long. CDR1 SGDLS and CDR2 YYNGEE come from the germline V gene. CDR3 coding DNA: TGTGCCAGCAGCGTAGCCGGGACGAATTCACCCCTCCACTTT. The encoded protein is CASSVAGTNSPLHF.

This clonotype was seen ten or more times. The chain has TRBV29-1 and TRBJ1-4; no clear D gene. The CDR3 totals 12 residues. V was cut by 7 bases and J by 5 bases, with 11 bases left in between. Germline CDR1 SQVTM, CDR2 ANQGSEA. Written as DNA, the CDR3 is TGCAGCGGGAAGGTCAGGAATGAAAAACTGTTTTTT. It codes for CSGKVRNEKLFF.

The chain is built from TRBV20-1 and TRBJ2-3, with 7 positions matching TRBD2. CDR1 and CDR2 from the germline V gene are DFQATT and SNEGSKA (reference sequence). The CDR3 sequence is 13 residues long. V gave up 0 bases and J gave up 8 bases; unmatched junction bases: 5. DNA of the CDR3: TGCAGTGCTAGAGAGGGGGACTATGGTACGCAGTATTTT. It specifies CSAREGDYGTQYF.

The chain uses TRBV29-1 and TRBJ2-3; tentatively, D is TRBD2 (5 bases). Germline loops: CDR1 SQVTM, CDR2 ANQGSEA. The CDR3 runs 15 residues. Trimming left V 4 bases short and J 4 bases short, with 18 bases between. CDR3: CSVAWGATRADTQYF. The CDR3 bases are TGCAGCGTTGCTTGGGGAGCCACACGGGCAGATACGCAGTATTTT.

The gene calls are TRBV10-3 and TRBJ1-2, with 10 bases lining up with TRBD1. V lost 11 bases and J lost 8; bases outside the gene matches: 14. The CDR3 sequence is 14 residues long. Germline V gene lookup returns CDR1 ENHRY and CDR2 SYGVKD. The DNA of the CDR3 is TGTGCCGCCGGGACAGGGGCCCTGGTGTGCGGCTACACCTTC. It yields the protein CAAGTGALVCGYTF.

The rearrangement links TRBV29-1 to TRBJ1-2; D is ambiguous. The ends were cut back, 1 base at V and 7 bases at J, with 10 bases in the middle. CDR1 and CDR2 (germline): SQVTM, ANQGSEA. CDR3 length equals 12 residues. The DNA of the CDR3 is TGCAGCGTTGAAGGGGCCATCGGTGGCTACACCTTC. It yields the protein CSVEGAIGGYTF. The whole variable domain, remainder taken from reference TRBV29-1 and TRBJ1-2, is SAVISQKPSRDICQRGTSLTIQCQVDSQVTMMFWYRQQPGQSLTLIATANQGSEATYESGFVIDKFPISRPNLTFSTLTVSNMSPEDSSIYLCSVEGAIGGYTFGSGTRLTVV.

This clonotype has only a few counts. The chain uses TRBV20-1 and TRBJ1-4, with 7 bases lining up with TRBD1. CDR1 DFQATT and CDR2 SNEGSKA come from the germline V gene (reference sequence). Losses at the gene ends were 1 base for V and 7 bases for J; bases not matched to a gene: 3. This CDR3 comprises 13 residues. The chain's CDR3 is CSARGQGGEKLFF. The CDR3 region has the DNA TGCAGTGCTAGAGGACAGGGAGGTGAAAAACTGTTTTTT.

The V call is TRBV3-1, the J call TRBJ2-1; 11 bases agree with TRBD2. The CDR3 is made up of 15 amino acids. Germline V lookup: CDR1 LGHDT, CDR2 YNNKEL (reference sequence). V shed 4 bases, J shed 4 bases, and the junction held 3 bases outside the gene matches. The CDR3 region has the DNA TGTGCCAGCAGCCCTAGCGGGAGGCAATACAATGAGCAGTTCTTC. It is translated as CASSPSGRQYNEQFF.

This clonotype was recorded only once. The CDR3 nucleotides are TGTGCCAGCAGCTTGGGACTAGTGGGATTGTTCAATGAGCAGTTCTTC. Protein: CASSLGLVGLFNEQFF. V and J are TRBV5-6 and TRBJ2-1, with D perhaps matching TRBD2 (6 bases). CDR3 size: 16 residues. Per germline, CDR1 SGHDT and CDR2 YYEEEE. Trimming stripped 0 bases from V and 6 bases from J, with 16 bases between.

This rearrangement joins TRBV5-1 to TRBJ2-1, with a weak D call TRBD2 (5 bases). CDR1 and CDR2 (germline): SGHRS, YFSETQ. V lost 0 bases and J lost 5, with 12 bases in between. The CDR3 sequence is 15 residues long. CDR3 nucleotide sequence: TGCGCCAGCAGCTTGGGACTACACCCGAACAATGAGCAGTTCTTC. Translation: CASSLGLHPNNEQFF.

This clonotype appeared a few times. The chain is built from TRBV7-3 and TRBJ2-1; D is possibly TRBD2 (5 bases). The CDR3 runs to 13 residues. Germline lookup yields CDR1 SGHTA and CDR2 FQGTGA. V lost 0 bases, J lost 9 bases, and 9 bases lay in between. CDR3 residues: CASSLTLAGEQFF. The CDR3 nucleotides read TGTGCCAGCAGCTTAACTCTAGCCGGTGAGCAGTTCTTC.

With regard to this clonotype: One end of the junction varies from germline; a read error may be responsible. This chain links TRBV18 with TRBJ1-4; D not certain. CDR3 size: 15 residues. Germline V lookup: CDR1 KGHSH, CDR2 LQKENI. The CDR3 loop reads CASSSNRLRGEELFF. In nucleotides, the CDR3 is TGTGCCAGCTCCTCAAACCGGCTGCGGGGTGAAGAACTGTTTTTT.

The sample holds a few counts of this clonotype. This chain uses TRBV10-3 with TRBJ2-1, with no clear D. CDR1 is ENHRY and CDR2 is SYGVKD in the germline V gene. The CDR3 runs to 11 residues. V was shortened by 4 bases and J by 5 bases, with 3 bases between the two germline ends. The DNA of the CDR3 is TGTGCCATCAGTGGGAACAATGAGCAGTTCTTC. Its translation is CAISGNNEQFF.

J is TRBJ2-5 and V is TRBV6-6; D perhaps matches TRBD1 (6 bases). V was pared by 6 bases and J by 1 base, with 9 bases between. The CDR3 totals 13 residues. Germline assignment: CDR1 MNHNY and CDR2 SVGAGI (reference sequence). Written as DNA, the CDR3 is TGTGCCAGCAGGAAGGACAGCCAAGAGACCCAGTACTTC. This codes for CASRKDSQETQYF.

This rearrangement joins TRBV14 to TRBJ2-1; 9 bases agree with TRBD2. From germline, CDR1 is SGHDN and CDR2 FVKESK. The length of the CDR3 is 17 residues. V trimming: 0 bases; J trimming: 4 bases; junction bases outside the gene matches: 7. Here the CDR3 reads CASSQERLAEGYNEQFF. The DNA of the CDR3 is TGTGCCAGCAGCCAAGAAAGACTAGCGGAAGGATACAATGAGCAGTTCTTC.

A few counts support this clonotype. This chain connects TRBV2 to TRBJ2-7; weak D call: TRBD1 (6 bases). V lost 6 bases, J lost 2 bases, and 14 bases lay in between. Germline CDR1 is SNHLY and CDR2 is FYNNEI. This CDR3 is built from 14 residues. CDR3 region: CASRLTGSTYEQYF. The CDR3 DNA sequence: TGTGCCAGCAGACTAACAGGGAGCACCTACGAGCAGTACTTC.

The chain has TRBV20-1 and TRBJ1-3, with 7 bases fitting TRBD1. V was clipped by 0 bases and J by 3 bases; unmatched bases: 5. Germline V CDR1 and CDR2: DFQATT, SNEGSKA (reference sequence). The CDR3 has 15 residues. The CDR3 DNA reads as TGCAGTGCTAGAGATAACAGGGGATATGGAAACACCATATATTTT. Protein: CSARDNRGYGNTIYF.

The J gene is TRBJ1-2, the V gene TRBV15, with D perhaps TRBD1 (5 bases). The germline V gene encodes CDR1 LNHNV and CDR2 YYDKDF (reference sequence). V gave up 5 bases and J gave up 2 bases, with 18 bases separating them. The CDR3 has 16 residues. This CDR3 reads CATSGSGRRLNYGYTF. CDR3 DNA: TGTGCCACCAGCGGGTCAGGGAGGCGACTAAACTATGGCTACACCTTC.

V is TRBV27 and J is TRBJ2-7, with 8 bases identical to TRBD1. CDR1 and CDR2 (germline): MNHEY, SMNVEV (reference sequence). The CDR3 spans 12 residues. V dropped 4 bases and J dropped 10; count of bases not matched to a gene: 6. The CDR3 region has the DNA TGTGCCAGCAGTTCCCAGGGGGCGATCCAGTACTTC. Residues: CASSSQGAIQYF.

This clonotype was recorded a few times. This sequence joins TRBV5-1 and TRBJ1-4; D possibly corresponds to TRBD1 (6 bases). The germline V gene has CDR1 SGHRS and CDR2 YFSETQ. The ends were cut back, 7 bases at V and 7 bases at J, with 20 bases in the middle. There are 15 residues in the CDR3. CDR3 sequence: CASRPSGDRTEKLFF. The DNA of the CDR3 is TGCGCCAGCCGCCCCTCAGGGGACCGTACTGAAAAACTGTTTTTT.